This T cell receptor (beta chain) was sequenced for a study of regulatory T cells in long-lasting Graves disease. Overall study results and limits: It was in persistent disease that TRBV28, TRBJ1-2 and TRBJ2-5 were favored. Persistent Graves' disease cases displayed lower TCR diversity than newly diagnosed ones.

This clonotype was seen only a few times. The antigen is not known. The CDR3 is made up of 18 amino acids. Trimming removed 1 base at V and 4 bases at J, with 20 bases between. Germline loops: CDR1 KGHDR, CDR2 SFDVKD. Researchers made TCR beta libraries by using iRepertoire HTBI primers and running Arm-PCR on CDR3 regions. TCRdb reprocessed the multiplex PCR reads via MiXCR and lists one record per CDR3 protein. The data hold just over 600,000 distinct CDR3 sequences, with roughly 15% observed a single time. The sample's time point: newly diagnosed GD, antithyroid drugs for less than 3 months. RNA from PBMCs was the source of the TCR library. These data were also reused for a study on T cells in Graves' hyperthyroidism and ophthalmopathy. From that second work: Researchers found most expanded thyroid clonotypes above 0.001 in blood as well.

Here the sequenced sample was peripheral blood mononuclear cells (PBMCs), taken at new diagnosis, from a patient treated with antithyroid drugs. This chain links TRBV24-1 with TRBJ2-3; D perhaps matches TRBD1 (6 bases). The sequence was obtained from a woman aged 25-40 years with Graves disease. CDR3 coding DNA: TGTGCCACCAGTGATTTCCAAAATTGGGGGCGAGGTTCAGATACGCAGTATTTT. Translation: CATSDFQNWGRGSDTQYF.